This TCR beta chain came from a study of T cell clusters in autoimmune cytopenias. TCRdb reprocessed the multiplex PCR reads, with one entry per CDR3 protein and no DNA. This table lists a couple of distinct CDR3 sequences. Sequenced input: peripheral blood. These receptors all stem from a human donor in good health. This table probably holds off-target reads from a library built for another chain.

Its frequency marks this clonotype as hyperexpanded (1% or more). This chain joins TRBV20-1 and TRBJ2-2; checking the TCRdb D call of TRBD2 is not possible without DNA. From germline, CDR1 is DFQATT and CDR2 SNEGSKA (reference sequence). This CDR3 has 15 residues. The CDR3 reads CSASPGLRSAGELFF.